This T cell receptor beta chain derives from a study of T cells in Graves' hyperthyroidism and ophthalmopathy. Overall study results and limits: In the blood, most expanded thyroid clonotypes above 0.001 appeared as well. A model built on 13 V-J features separated ophthalmopathy from stable hyperthyroidism.

In this sample, this clonotype turned up many times. The antigen is undetermined. Authors of the study amplified TCR beta CDR3 regions from RNA transcripts. First-round RT-PCR with HTBI primers amplified the TCR CDR3 region. TCRdb reanalysed the multiplex PCR reads using MiXCR and keeps one entry per CDR3 protein. The sample lists fewer than 400,000 distinct CDR3 sequences; around 15% were seen once. Inclusion characteristics of ophthalmopathy patients comprised a Clinical Activity Score of at least 3, a NOSPECS grade of at least 4, and duration under 3 months. The study left out patients who had uncontrolled infection, other autoimmune disease, pregnancy or lactation. The CDR3 extends over 15 amino acids. Germline CDR1 LGHDT, CDR2 YNNKEL (reference sequence). Trimming stripped 1 base from V and 4 bases from J, with 10 bases between.

The chain employs TRBV3-1 and TRBJ2-2, with D uncertain. The origin of this receptor is a man aged 50 or older with Graves' ophthalmopathy. The sequenced material came from blood. CDR3 coding DNA: TGTGCCAGCAGCCAAGTGGTACTACCCACCGGGGAGCTGTTTTTT. It codes for CASSQVVLPTGELFF.